This T cell receptor (beta chain) was found in a study of shared clonotypes between healthy human individuals. General study findings and limits: Naive subsets generally had larger estimated richness than memory subsets.

Only in-frame clones appear in the TCRdb table, and some are missing; sequencing was by immunoSEQ multiplex PCR. This table has approximately 640,000 clones, about nine tenths appearing once. In regard to this clone: Antigen: not known.

CDR1 is SGHDT and CDR2 is YYEEEE in the germline V gene. There are 14 residues in the CDR3. The ends were cut back, 0 bases at V and 4 bases at J, with 11 bases in the middle. What was sequenced was memory CD8+ T cells from PBMCs. Described subset: CD45RO+ cells pooled with CCR7-negative TemRA cells. This receptor was taken from a man aged 18 to 30 in good health. Some clones in this sample may be carry-over from other donors' samples. This chain connects TRBV5-6 to TRBJ2-7; D call uncertain. The CDR3 bases are TGTGCCAGCAGCTTGGTTGGATTTCCATACGAGCAGTACTTC. This gives the protein CASSLVGFPYEQYF. The complete variable domain, with remaining parts taken from reference TRBV5-6 and TRBJ2-7, reads DAGVTQSPTHLIKTRGQQVTLRCSPKSGHDTVSWYQQALGQGPQFIFQYYEEEERQRGNFPDRFSGHQFPNYSSELNVNALLLGDSALYLCASSLVGFPYEQYFGPGTRLTVT.